These 5 T cell receptor beta chains originate from one sample sequenced in a study of T cells in Graves' hyperthyroidism and ophthalmopathy. Amplified TCR beta CDR3 regions derived from RNA transcripts. The primer set for the first-round RT-PCR of the TCR CDR3 was HTBI. TCRdb called the multiplex PCR reads again in MiXCR, with one record for every CDR3 protein. The sample lists about 300,000 distinct CDR3 sequences; around a quarter were seen once. The sequenced sample consisted of blood. The receptors originated from a man aged 35-49 years with Graves' hyperthyroidism that later progressed to Graves' ophthalmopathy.

The gene calls are TRBV12-3 or TRBV12-4 and TRBJ2-5; 8 nucleotides line up with TRBD1. CDR3 length: 12 amino acids. With V trimmed by 9 bases and J by 8 bases, 8 bases remained unmatched. This CDR3 is CASTTGATTQYF. The CDR3 DNA is TGTGCCAGTACGACAGGGGCGACCACCCAGTACTTC.

This clonotype was counted many times. This chain connects TRBV20-1 to TRBJ1-2, with a possible D match to TRBD1 (5 bases). V lost 2 bases and J lost 8, with 24 bases in between. The V gene's germline CDR1 is DFQATT and CDR2 SNEGSKA (reference sequence). There are 16 residues in the CDR3. CDR3 in DNA: TGCAGTGCTAGACCCGGGCGAGTCCTCCCAGAGGGGGGCTACACCTTC. As protein: CSARPGRVLPEGGYTF.

Ten or more counts support this clonotype. This chain connects TRBV25-1 to TRBJ2-7, with 7 bases aligning to TRBD2. V trimming: 1 base; J trimming: 0 bases; junction bases outside the gene matches: 9. Germline CDR1 is MGHDK and CDR2 is SYGVNS. This CDR3 contains 17 residues. CDR3 sequence (DNA): TGTGCCAGCAGTGAATTTGAGGGAGGGCCCTTCTCCTACGAGCAGTACTTC. It translates to CASSEFEGGPFSYEQYF.

This clonotype was seen ten or more times. J is TRBJ1-1 and V is TRBV9; D call uncertain. This CDR3 has 13 residues. V lost 5 bases and J 6 bases, leaving 14 bases between the germline ends. Germline CDR1 is SGDLS and CDR2 is YYNGEE. CDR3 in amino acids: CASSKGIAAEAFF. CDR3 DNA sequence: TGTGCCAGCAGTAAGGGAATCGCCGCTGAAGCTTTCTTT.

The V and J genes are TRBV10-3 and TRBJ2-7, with 15 bases that match TRBD2. The CDR3 loop spans 15 amino acids. V lost 11 bases to trimming and J lost 7 bases; unmatched junction nucleotides: 12. The V gene's germline CDR1 is ENHRY and CDR2 SYGVKD. CDR3 DNA sequence: TGTGCCTCCTACGGACTAGCGGGAGGGCCGGGTGAGCAGTACTTC. This encodes CASYGLAGGPGEQYF.